The entry below gives a single TCR beta chain sequence along with its context. The clone's antigen remains unknown. Base qualities are missing; no much larger clone stands one base away. The sample originates from a study of cytomegalovirus exposure and HLA in healthy donors (TCRdb year 2017). As for the study more broadly: According to an earlier analysis of 550 to 750 of the donors, some 180 million T cells yielded 117 million unique TCR beta sequences and 250 to 350 Gb of sequence data. An early release covering 500 to 750 HLA-typed donors comprised approximately 290 gigabases of sequencing data and around 80 million unique TCR sequences. Using immunosequencing, the study profiled T cell repertoires from about 620 subjects and related those repertoires to cytomegalovirus serostatus. Roughly 5 DR-DQ haplotypes were handled as single units for association and clustering because linkage in the cohort was strong. Donor age, sex, ethnicity and CMV serostatus were collected together with the repertoire data. Of the 300 to 450 genotyped donors, 65% to 90% fell in the genetic ancestry cluster associated with self-reported Caucasian donors. The study aimed to test whether signatures of past pathogen exposure could be identified by cataloging public T cell receptors. To predict cytomegalovirus infection status, the study combined high-throughput TCR immunosequencing, statistical association of individual TCRs with disease status, and machine learning. Typing coverage varied by locus: roughly 629-640 donors for A, B, C, DRB1 and DQB1; approximately 560 for DQA1; over 600 for DPA1; more than 450 for DPB1. Besides the first cohort of under 700 subjects, a separate validation cohort made up of 120 different subjects was used. Both class I and class II loci were covered by HLA typing, at four-digit resolution. In the later analysis, no new phenotypic data were used to find candidate immune exposures; instead, reliance was placed on TCR beta sequences and their occurrence across donors. To decide whether each TCR beta V gene segment behaved as functional or pseudogenic, an earlier analysis of some 570 of the donors relied on high-throughput TCR beta sequencing. A later analysis re-examined previously published TCR beta repertoires from hundreds of donors and added high-resolution HLA genotyping to investigate patterns of TCR occurrence. Among 398 genotyped donors of the cohort, an average of approximately 220,000 unique TCR beta nucleotide sequences was sequenced per donor, of which roughly 17% were non-productive. All discovery cohort repertoires had been generated using a single sequencing platform. In a later genetic analysis, genome-wide SNP genotypes for 398 of the 666 donors were used, and that subset was treated as a discovery cohort.

The junction shows trimming of 4 bases on V and 7 bases on J, and the gene matches do not reach 7 bases of it. From a lookup of the germline V gene, CDR1 and CDR2 are SQVTM and ANQGSEA. From the cysteine through the phenylalanine, the CDR3 covers 13 amino acids. Only CDR3 DNA is held: 39 bases, read in frame from base 1. Points the paper makes about the study in general: In an earlier analysis of 587 of the donors, most TCR beta V segments were observed in productive rearrangements about 87% or about 30% of the time, broadly matching IMGT annotations. A further reported finding was that TCR beta sequences accurately predicted the HLA-A and HLA-B alleles for most subjects in the first cohort. Linkage disequilibrium might explain the correlated functional status among segregating V segments, but an unknown experimental factor could not be ruled out. Compared with the approximately 720-donor mean, donors in an Asian-associated ancestry cluster had fewer N-insertions in productive TCRs, according to a later genetic analysis. A later analysis found that most CMV-associated TCR beta chains appeared HLA-restricted, with HLA associations seemingly driven largely by CMV exposure. In a later analysis, HLA-associated TCR beta chains were found to be more clonally expanded and to have lower generation probabilities than equally common non-associated chains. According to a later analysis, parvovirus B19, influenza, CMV and Epstein-Barr virus appeared linked to several top co-occurrence clusters. In a later analysis, some 18,000 TCR beta sequences were associated with specific HLA alleles at a false discovery rate of 0.05. Over 15 rarely observed V segments, including chromosome 9 orphons, were excluded from the earlier analysis of approximately 600 of the donors because counts were too low. Presence/absence analyses assumed roughly uniform sequencing depth across donors, an assumption that may not hold. Across donors, most TCR sequences were observed very rarely, whereas some public TCRs were present in many individuals. Because HLA typing was unavailable for some donors at each locus, only the typed subset was used in association tests. A group of highly shared sequence variants was considered likely to be a technical artifact of the sequencing pipeline. According to a later analysis, TCR association rates differed among HLA loci, with DRB1 alleles showing the most associated TCRs and HLA-C alleles showing the fewest. Assigning TCR associations to individual alleles was difficult when HLA alleles, especially DR and DQ, strongly co-occurred. In vitro tests confirmed that three of the cytomegalovirus-associated TCR beta chains recognize cytomegalovirus antigens. In this cohort, only TCR beta chains were sequenced, and detectable features were limited by the absence of alpha or paired-chain data. In the study, some 160 TCR beta chains were listed as associated with cytomegalovirus. According to the authors, the approach could potentially be generalized to other disease states and immunological phenotypes. Cytomegalovirus status was reported to be diagnosed by the classifier with high specificity and sensitivity in both the original and validation cohorts. An association between a missense DCLRE1C variant and V-gene and J-gene trimming of TCR beta chains was found in a later genetic analysis and replicated in an independent cohort. Because the 87-base-pair reads could not distinguish some IMGT-functional V segments, including TRBV6-2 and TRBV6-3, those segments were excluded. The only immune exposure information available for the cohort was CMV serostatus.

Library preparation was by the immunoSEQ multiplex PCR assay. The multiplex PCR relied on a mix of 60 forward primers for TCR Vbeta segments and 13 reverse primers for TCR Jbeta segments. The CDR3 region of rearranged TCR beta genes was amplified from genomic DNA with a multiplex PCR assay. Amplified TCR beta libraries were sequenced as 87-base-pair reads on the Illumina HiSeq System. The published analysis was carried out like this. Across the roughly 600 repertoires, a later analysis counted 80 million or so unique TCR beta chains, around 11 million of which were shared by at least two donors. Raw reads were error-corrected and collapsed into unique sequences with a nearest-neighbor algorithm that merged closely related sequences to remove PCR and sequencing errors. V, D and J gene segments were assigned by aligning CDR3 sequences to IMGT reference sequences. For a sequence to be retained, at least a six-nucleotide match to both a V gene segment and a J gene segment was required. A rearrangement counted as productive if the CDR3 had no stop codons and remained in frame with V and J, and every other rearrangement counted as non-productive. Following IMGT convention, CDR3 was defined as the stretch from the second conserved V-encoded cysteine to the conserved J-encoded phenylalanine. In an earlier analysis of around 640 of the donors, sequences lacking an unambiguous match to a single V gene segment were excluded. In an earlier analysis of more than 500 of the donors, a V segment was called functional when productive rearrangements were above 56.7%, and segregating when the standard deviation between donors exceeded 5%. To diagnose cytomegalovirus status from the catalog of TCR beta chain sequences, a statistical classification framework was built. A later analysis assigned V and J genes by comparing TCR nucleotide sequences with IMGT/GENE-DB human TR gene sequences. The TCRdist pipeline was used in a later analysis to assign CDR3 sequences and most-parsimonious VDJ recombination scenarios. In a later analysis, every TCR beta chain was defined by the combination of its CDR3 amino acid sequence and its V-gene family, and reads without a unique V-gene family were dropped. In a later analysis, 500 to 700 highly shared, low-generation-probability nucleotide sequences were removed to address suspected cross-contamination and a sequencing artifact. In a later analysis, a clonal expansion index was calculated for each public chain from normalized within-repertoire ranks of inferred template counts. In a later analysis, generation probabilities were computed using a VDJ recombination model fitted to out-of-frame rearrangements, and the results were checked against IGoR. Hypergeometric tests were used in a later analysis to score TCR-TCR, TCR-HLA and TCR-CMV co-occurrence, with a repertoire-size bias correction applied to the TCR pairs. In a later analysis, false discovery rates were estimated by permuting HLA or CMV assignments 20 times. A later analysis grouped co-occurring TCRs with DBSCAN, adding TCRdist sequence similarity when clustering within HLA-allele-positive subsets. Repertoires with fewer than 30,000 or more than 120,000 public chains, plus five repertoires with anomalous nucleotide sharing, were excluded from co-occurrence clustering. TCRdb's version of the immuneACCESS table is confined to in-frame rearrangements and falls short of the full clone set. An unresolved V gene accounts for under half of the shortfall where checked; the remainder is of unknown origin. The V and J calls and clone size were taken over from that table, and D and trimming were inferred from the DNA. This sample comprises just over 150,000 clones, about 76% of them detected only once. Of the sample, approximately 2% is held by the ten largest clones.

In total, roughly 670 healthy bone marrow donors made up the cohort. At the time of sampling, every cohort member was nominally healthy, though immune exposures that went unrecorded were likely present. The donor was CMV seronegative and was included in the group of about 400 seronegative cohort members. A peripheral blood sample was provided by each donor, and peripheral blood mononuclear cells were used for TCR beta sequencing. Genomic DNA was extracted from the blood cell samples with the Qiagen DNeasy Blood Extraction Kit. The chain links TRBV29-1 with TRBJ1-5; 7 bases in the junction line up with TRBD1. The receptor was derived from a female donor in good health and CMV-seronegative. Sample: PBMCs. The DNA reads TGCAGCGTTGCGACGCAGGGGGACCAGCCCCAGCATTTT. It is translated as CSVATQGDQPQHF.